This T cell receptor beta chain was obtained from a study of T cell changes during pregnancy in multiple sclerosis. Per the germline V gene, CDR1 is MGHRA and CDR2 is YSYEKL. The J segment lost 0 bases and the V segment lost 3 bases, leaving 7 bases of the junction unmatched. This CDR3 has 16 amino acids. Assay used: immunoSEQ multiplex PCR; TCRdb lists only in-frame clones, some missing. The repertoire holds roughly 89,000 clones, with 85% to 95% as singletons. The sequencing here drew on peripheral blood, taken after pregnancy. The origin of this receptor is a female donor in good health, enrolled as a control in a pregnancy study. This chain uses TRBV4-1 with TRBJ2-7, with 8 bases fitting TRBD1. This chain's CDR3 is CASSHPPGTGSYEQYF. The CDR3 DNA follows: TGCGCCAGCAGCCACCCTCCCGGGACAGGCTCCTACGAGCAGTACTTC.